The 6 T cell receptor beta chains below all came from one sample that was sequenced in a study of T cell responses to AZD1222 COVID-19 vaccine (dated by TCRdb to 2020 to 2023). Libraries were constructed by the immunoSEQ multiplex PCR assay. In its TCRdb copy, this immuneACCESS table keeps in-frame sequences only and misses some clones. Where compared with another copy, unresolved V genes explain less than half of these, and the others have no known cause. Across this sample there are 110,000 or so clones, with approximately 90% seen only once. The ten largest clones capture 6.5% of the sample. The time point label of this sample denotes: about 28 days (+/-7) after the second vaccine dose. This specimen was peripheral blood, taken 28 days after the second AZD1222 dose. The receptors derive from an adult who received the AZD1222 COVID-19 vaccine.

This chain joins TRBV19 and TRBJ2-6; D is unclear. The CDR3 length is 14 residues. The germline V gene has CDR1 LNHDA and CDR2 SQIVND (reference sequence). The ends were cut back, 5 bases at V and 3 bases at J, with 8 bases in the middle. CDR3 loop: CASSPGIGANVLTF. For the CDR3, the DNA is TGTGCCAGTAGTCCGGGTATTGGGGCCAACGTCCTGACTTTC.

V is TRBV2 and J is TRBJ2-7, with D possibly being TRBD1 or TRBD2 (5 bases each). Per the germline V gene, CDR1 is SNHLY and CDR2 is FYNNEI. The V gene lost 7 bases and the J gene lost 2 bases, with 9 bases spanning the gap. The CDR3 consists of 12 residues. CDR3 protein: CASIGGTYEQYF. The CDR3 DNA reads TGTGCCAGCATTGGGGGTACCTACGAGCAGTACTTC.

The CDR3 loop is CASTLDGIYGYTF. As DNA, the CDR3 is TGTGCCAGCACCCTGGACGGTATTTATGGCTACACCTTC. The chain recombines TRBV12-3 or TRBV12-4 with TRBJ1-2; D not certain. Trimming cost V 7 bases and J 5 bases, with 14 bases left between them. This CDR3 comprises 13 residues.

The chain links TRBV6-5 to TRBJ1-5, with 11 bases aligning to TRBD1. V shed 6 bases, J shed 6 bases, and the junction held 4 bases outside the gene matches. Germline lookup yields CDR1 MNHEY and CDR2 SVGAGI. CDR3 size: 14 residues. DNA for the CDR3: TGTGCCAGCAGCGGGACAGGGGGGGTTCAGCCCCAGCATTTT. Its translation is CASSGTGGVQPQHF.

The chain couples TRBV20-1 to TRBJ1-1; no firm D call. Germline CDR1 is DFQATT and CDR2 is SNEGSKA (reference sequence). The CDR3 extends over 11 amino acids. V lost 5 bases, J lost 2 bases, and 6 bases lay in between. As DNA, the CDR3 is TGCAGTGCTCCCGAAAACACTGAAGCTTTCTTT. This sequence encodes CSAPENTEAFF.

The chain links TRBV10-2 to TRBJ2-2, with 10 bases fitting TRBD2. The CDR3 runs 18 residues. Germline V gives CDR1 WSHSY, CDR2 SAAADI. The V gene end was trimmed by 1 base and the J gene end by 0 bases; junction bases not matched to a gene: 5. The CDR3 loop is CASSEFPSGGPNTGELFF. CDR3 DNA sequence: TGCGCCAGCAGTGAGTTTCCTAGCGGGGGCCCGAACACCGGGGAGCTGTTTTTT.